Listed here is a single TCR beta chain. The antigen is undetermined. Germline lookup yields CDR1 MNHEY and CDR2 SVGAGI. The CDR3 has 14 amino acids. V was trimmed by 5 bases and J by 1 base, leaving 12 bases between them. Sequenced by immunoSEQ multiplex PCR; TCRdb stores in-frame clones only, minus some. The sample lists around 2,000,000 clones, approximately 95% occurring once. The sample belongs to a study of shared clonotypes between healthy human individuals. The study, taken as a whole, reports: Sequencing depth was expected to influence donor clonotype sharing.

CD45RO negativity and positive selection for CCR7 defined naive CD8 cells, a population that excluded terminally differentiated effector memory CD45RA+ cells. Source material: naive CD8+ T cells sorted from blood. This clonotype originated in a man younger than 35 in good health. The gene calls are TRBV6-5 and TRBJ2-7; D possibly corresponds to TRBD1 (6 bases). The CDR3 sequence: CASSPNQGSYEQYF. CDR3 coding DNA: TGTGCCAGCAGTCCGAATCAGGGGTCCTACGAGCAGTACTTC.